A single sample gave rise to the 27 T cell receptor beta chains below, sequenced in a study of long-term antiretroviral therapy in people with HIV. Researchers report immunoSEQ v3.0 was run at survey level. Generated by immunoSEQ multiplex PCR, the TCRdb table keeps only in-frame clones and is missing some. Of approximately 24,000 clones detected, 65% to 90% appear once; the ten largest clones hold roughly 15%. The source was unsorted PBMCs, collected at the start of antiretroviral therapy, before treatment. Every receptor here comes from a woman under 30 with HIV.

The chain couples TRBV9 to TRBJ2-1, with D possibly matching TRBD1 (6 bases). Trimming left V 3 bases short and J 0 bases short, with 10 bases between. The germline V gene has CDR1 SGDLS and CDR2 YYNGEE. The CDR3 is 15 residues long. CDR3 sequence: CASSGGRFSYNEQFF. The CDR3 bases are TGTGCCAGCAGCGGGGGGCGGTTCTCCTACAATGAGCAGTTCTTC. Together with reference TRBV9 and TRBJ2-1, the CDR3 gives the full variable domain: DSGVTQTPKHLITATGQRVTLRCSPRSGDLSVYWYQQSLDQGLQFLIQYYNGEERAKGNILERFSAQQFPDLHSELNLSSLELGDSALYFCASSGGRFSYNEQFFGPGTRLTVL.

This clone is a singleton in its sample. The V call is TRBV7-9, the J call TRBJ2-5; 7 bases are shared with TRBD2. J lost 5 bases, V lost 8 bases, and 14 bases had no gene match. CDR1 is SEHNR and CDR2 is FQNEAQ in the germline V gene (reference sequence). CDR3 size: 15 residues. CDR3 DNA: TGTGCCAGCTCTCCCGTTGGTAGCGGGCGTGAGACCCAGTACTTC. Translated: CASSPVGSGRETQYF.

The chain carries TRBV28 and TRBJ2-1; 9 positions agree with TRBD2. CDR3 length equals 14 residues. Germline CDR1 and CDR2: MDHEN and SYDVKM. V lost 6 bases, J lost 3 bases, and 3 bases stayed unmatched. The CDR3 here is CASSRTSDYNEQFF. DNA of the CDR3: TGTGCCAGCAGCCGGACTAGCGACTACAATGAGCAGTTCTTC. The whole variable domain, remainder taken from reference TRBV28 and TRBJ2-1, is DVKVTQSSRYLVKRTGEKVFLECVQDMDHENMFWYRQDPGLGLRLIYFSYDVKMKEKGDIPEGYSVSREKKERFSLILESASTNQTSMYLCASSRTSDYNEQFFGPGTRLTVL.

The chain uses TRBV11-3 and TRBJ2-1; 9 positions match TRBD2. The germline V gene has CDR1 SGHNT and CDR2 YENEEA. Trimming at V came to 3 bases and at J to 2 bases, leaving 5 bases not matched to a gene. The CDR3 consists of 16 residues. CDR3: CASSLRLAGTYNEQFF. Here the CDR3 DNA reads TGTGCCAGCAGCTTGCGTCTAGCGGGGACCTACAATGAGCAGTTCTTC.

The J gene is TRBJ1-2, the V gene TRBV4-3; D gene unclear. The germline V and J ends were trimmed by 1 base and 2 bases, with 14 bases remaining between them. Germline V gene lookup returns CDR1 LGHNA and CDR2 YSLEER. There are 16 residues in the CDR3. The CDR3 region has the DNA TGCGCCAGCAGCCAAGTTTGGGGAAGTCCCAACTATGGCTACACCTTC. Its translation: CASSQVWGSPNYGYTF.

The rearrangement uses TRBV7-6 and TRBJ1-1, with 7 nucleotides matching TRBD1. Germline CDR1 is SGHVS and CDR2 is FNYEAQ. The CDR3 consists of 13 residues. V was clipped by 5 bases and J by 8 bases; unmatched bases: 8. The CDR3 region has the DNA TGTGCCAGCAGCCAGACAGGGCGGGGGGAAGCTTTCTTT. Translated: CASSQTGRGEAFF.

The gene calls are TRBV5-4 and TRBJ1-2; 9 nucleotides align to TRBD1. Germline V gives CDR1 SGHNT, CDR2 YYREEE (reference sequence). V was pared by 4 bases and J by 1 base, with 8 bases of the junction left unmatched. This CDR3 has 16 amino acids. The CDR3 sequence is CASSPDRGWDNYGYTF. As DNA, the CDR3 is TGTGCCAGCAGCCCGGACAGGGGCTGGGATAACTATGGCTACACCTTC.

The chain employs TRBV4-3 and TRBJ2-4; D tentatively reads TRBD1 or TRBD2 (5 bases each). Germline CDR1 and CDR2: LGHNA and YSLEER. CDR3 length equals 15 residues. V lost 1 base to trimming and J lost 9 bases, with 16 bases between them. The CDR3 spells CASSQARDPVAIQYF. The CDR3 DNA follows: TGCGCCAGCAGCCAAGCCCGGGACCCGGTTGCCATTCAGTACTTC.

The chain employs TRBV6-5 and TRBJ1-1, with D hard to call. The CDR3 loop spans 13 amino acids. From germline, CDR1 is MNHEY and CDR2 SVGAGI. Trimming pared 2 bases from V and 3 bases from J, leaving 7 bases between. DNA of the CDR3: TGTGCCAGCAGTTACGGGGTGGACACTGAAGCTTTCTTT. It encodes CASSYGVDTEAFF.

This chain connects TRBV29-1 to TRBJ1-1; no clear D. CDR3 length equals 13 residues. Germline V gene sequence: CDR1 SQVTM, CDR2 ANQGSEA. Trimming removed 2 bases from V and 0 bases from J, with 7 bases in between. The DNA of the CDR3 is TGCAGCGTTGAACCCGACATGAACACTGAAGCTTTCTTT. Amino acids: CSVEPDMNTEAFF.

By share of the sample, this clone is medium-sized (0.01 to 0.1%). The chain carries TRBV13 and TRBJ2-1, with D perhaps TRBD1 or TRBD2 (6 bases each). Germline V gene sequence: CDR1 PRHDT, CDR2 FYEKMQ (reference sequence). V shed 5 bases and J shed 0 bases, with 11 bases lying between them. The CDR3 runs 15 residues. The CDR3 here is CASSEGGSSYNEQFF. Written as DNA, the CDR3 is TGTGCCAGCAGCGAGGGGGGATCCTCCTACAATGAGCAGTTCTTC.

This clone has only a few counts. V usage is TRBV2 and J usage is TRBJ1-2; D is uncertain. V was shortened by 1 base and J by 7 bases, with 13 bases between the two germline ends. This CDR3 is built from 14 residues. The germline CDR1 and CDR2 sequences are SNHLY and FYNNEI. CDR3 in DNA: TGTGCCAGCAGTGAAGGAGTGAACGCTGGTGGCTACACCTTC. Its translation is CASSEGVNAGGYTF.

The gene calls are TRBV7-8 and TRBJ1-3, with 8 bases that match TRBD1. From germline, CDR1 is SGHVS and CDR2 FQNEAQ. This CDR3 comprises 18 residues. Trimming cost V 1 base and J 0 bases; bases outside gene matches: 8. CDR3 bases: TGTGCCAGCAGCTTAGACCAGGGGGCCCCGAGCTCTGGAAACACCATATATTTT. Its translation: CASSLDQGAPSSGNTIYF. Complete variable domain (other parts from reference TRBV7-8 and TRBJ1-3): GAGVSQSPRYKVAKRGQDVALRCDPISGHVSLFWYQQALGQGPEFLTYFQNEAQLDKSGLPSDRFFAERPEGSVSTLKIQRTQQEDSAVYLCASSLDQGAPSSGNTIYFGEGSWLTVV.

The CDR3 is CASSLSTGLNTGELFF. In DNA, the CDR3 is TGTGCCAGCAGCTTAAGCACGGGCCTGAACACCGGGGAGCTGTTTTTT. This chain uses TRBV7-6 with TRBJ2-2; D is ambiguous. Trimming shortened V by 2 bases and J by 1 base, and 11 bases separated the two germline ends. CDR3 length: 16 amino acids. The germline gives CDR1 SGHVS, CDR2 FNYEAQ. The full variable domain, completed using reference TRBV7-6 and TRBJ2-2, is GAGVSQSPRYKVTKRGQDVALRCDPISGHVSLYWYRQALGQGPEFLTYFNYEAQQDKSGLPNDRFSAERPEGSISTLTIQRTEQRDSAMYRCASSLSTGLNTGELFFGEGSRLTVL.

The genes are TRBV19 and TRBJ2-5; D gene ambiguous. The germline gives CDR1 LNHDA, CDR2 SQIVND (reference sequence). V lost 4 bases, J lost 5 bases, and 11 bases lay in between. This CDR3 is 13 amino acids long. The CDR3 loop reads CASSTATLETQYF. CDR3 nucleotides: TGTGCCAGTAGTACAGCCACCCTCGAGACCCAGTACTTC.

The V call is TRBV23-1, the J call TRBJ2-7; 9 bases map to TRBD1. TRBV23-1 is flagged as an ORF with uncertain function. V trimming: 3 bases; J trimming: 5 bases; junction bases outside the gene matches: 17. The CDR3 is made up of 18 amino acids. As DNA, the CDR3 is TGCGCCAGCAGTCACTTTCTTCTTCGTCAGGACAGGGGCCACGAGCAGTACTTC. Translation gives CASSHFLLRQDRGHEQYF.

This sequence joins TRBV27 and TRBJ2-7; TRBD1 matches 9 bases. Looked up from germline, CDR1 is MNHEY and CDR2 is SMNVEV (reference sequence). This CDR3 spans 15 amino acids. The J segment lost 4 bases and the V segment lost 3 bases, leaving 7 bases of the junction unmatched. CDR3: CASSFRTGVMYEQYF. The CDR3 coding sequence is TGTGCCAGCAGTTTCCGGACAGGGGTTATGTACGAGCAGTACTTC.

With respect to this clone: Other DNA variants within this sample encode the same CDR3. The chain carries TRBV28 and TRBJ2-1, with TRBD2 matching over 9 bases. The CDR3 has 15 residues. CDR1 is MDHEN and CDR2 is SYDVKM in the germline V gene. Trimming removed 2 bases from V and 4 bases from J; junction bases left unmatched: 3. For the CDR3, the DNA is TGTGCCAGCAGTTTAGGGACTAGCCGTTACAATGAGCAGTTCTTC. Its protein product is CASSLGTSRYNEQFF. Full variable domain (remainder filled in from reference TRBV28 and TRBJ2-1): DVKVTQSSRYLVKRTGEKVFLECVQDMDHENMFWYRQDPGLGLRLIYFSYDVKMKEKGDIPEGYSVSREKKERFSLILESASTNQTSMYLCASSLGTSRYNEQFFGPGTRLTVL.

The chain is built from TRBV6-5 and TRBJ2-7; TRBD1 matches 7 bases. Trimming at V came to 3 bases and at J to 6 bases, leaving 11 bases not matched to a gene. This CDR3 contains 15 residues. Germline V gene data show CDR1 as MNHEY and CDR2 as SVGAGI. The CDR3 nucleotides are TGTGCCAGCAGTTATTCGAGACAGGGTTTGTTCGAGCAGTACTTC. Protein sequence: CASSYSRQGLFEQYF.

This chain links TRBV7-8 with TRBJ2-3; 8 positions match TRBD1. Germline V gene data show CDR1 as SGHVS and CDR2 as FQNEAQ. Germline trimming cut 1 base from V and 4 bases from J; bases unmatched to any gene: 4. The CDR3 is 15 amino acids. CDR3 in amino acids: CASSLVLQGADTQYF. In DNA, the CDR3 is TGTGCCAGCAGCTTAGTATTACAGGGGGCAGATACGCAGTATTTT.

This rearrangement joins TRBV5-1 to TRBJ1-1; no firm D call. The CDR3 totals 14 residues. Germline values: CDR1 SGHRS, CDR2 YFSETQ. Trimming removed 4 bases from V and 1 base from J, with 11 bases in between. CDR3 amino acids: CASSQADPNTEAFF. The CDR3 DNA reads as TGCGCCAGCAGCCAGGCGGACCCGAACACTGAAGCTTTCTTT.

The CDR3 here is CASSHSGAHTQYF. In DNA form, the CDR3 reads TGCGCCAGCAGTCATTCAGGGGCGCATACGCAGTATTTT. The rearrangement joins TRBV23-1 to TRBJ2-3; tentatively, D is TRBD1 (6 bases). TRBV23-1 is reported as an ORF; its role is uncertain. The CDR3 totals 13 residues. Trimming took off 3 bases at V and 7 bases at J, with 11 bases between the two ends.

The chain has TRBV19 and TRBJ2-1; maybe TRBD2 (5 bases). Germline V lookup: CDR1 LNHDA, CDR2 SQIVND (reference sequence). Trimming left V 3 bases short and J 2 bases short, with 5 bases between. The CDR3 spans 13 residues. The CDR3 region is CASSMRAYNEQFF. In nucleotides, the CDR3 is TGTGCCAGTAGTATGAGGGCCTACAATGAGCAGTTCTTC.

This rearrangement joins TRBV6-4 to TRBJ2-3; no clear D. The CDR3 contains 13 residues. V was trimmed by 2 bases and J by 0 bases, leaving 3 bases between them. The germline V gene encodes CDR1 MRHNA and CDR2 SNTAGT. In DNA form, the CDR3 reads TGTGCCAGCAGTGACGGGAGCACAGATACGCAGTATTTT. It codes for CASSDGSTDTQYF.

This rearrangement joins TRBV19 to TRBJ2-2; 9 bases fit TRBD2. J was trimmed by 3 bases and V by 6 bases; bases with no gene match: 17. The CDR3 contains 19 residues. Germline V gene data show CDR1 as LNHDA and CDR2 as SQIVND (reference sequence). In DNA form, the CDR3 reads TGTGCCAGTAGCCACCCCGGTAGCGGGAGCACGCCGTACACCGGGGAGCTGTTTTTT. It translates to CASSHPGSGSTPYTGELFF.

The rearrangement joins TRBV4-2 to TRBJ2-3; no reliable D call. Between the trimmed V and J ends, which lost 1 base and 6 bases, there was a span of 23 bases. The germline gives CDR1 LGHNA, CDR2 YNFKEQ. This CDR3 comprises 18 residues. The CDR3 region has the DNA TGTGCCAGCAGCCAAGTCCCCGGGTCCTCCGCCTTGGAGGATACGCAGTATTTT. This gives the protein CASSQVPGSSALEDTQYF.

This clone showed up just once. This chain links TRBV7-9 with TRBJ2-7; 12 bases line up with TRBD2. The V gene's germline CDR1 is SEHNR and CDR2 FQNEAQ (reference sequence). After removal of 1 base from V and 5 bases from J, the junction contained 3 bases not matched to a gene. CDR3 size: 15 residues. CDR3 bases: TGTGCCAGCAGCTTAGTGACTAGCGGGAGCCACGAGCAGTACTTC. This encodes CASSLVTSGSHEQYF.